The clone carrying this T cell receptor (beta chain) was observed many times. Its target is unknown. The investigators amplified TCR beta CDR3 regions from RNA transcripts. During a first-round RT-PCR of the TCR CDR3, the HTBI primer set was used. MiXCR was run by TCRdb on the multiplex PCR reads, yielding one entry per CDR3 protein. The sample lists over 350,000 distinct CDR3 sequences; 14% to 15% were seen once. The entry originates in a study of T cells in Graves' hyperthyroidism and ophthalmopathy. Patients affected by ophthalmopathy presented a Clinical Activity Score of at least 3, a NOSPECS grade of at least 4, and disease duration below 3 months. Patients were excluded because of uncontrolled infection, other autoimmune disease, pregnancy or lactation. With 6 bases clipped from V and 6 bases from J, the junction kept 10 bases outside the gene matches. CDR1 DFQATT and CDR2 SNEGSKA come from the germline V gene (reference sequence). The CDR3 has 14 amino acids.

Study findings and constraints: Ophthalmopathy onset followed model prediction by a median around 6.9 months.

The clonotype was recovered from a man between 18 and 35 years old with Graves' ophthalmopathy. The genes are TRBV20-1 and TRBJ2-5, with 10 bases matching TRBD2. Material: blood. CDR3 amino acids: CSAALAGAVKTQYF. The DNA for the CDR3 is TGCAGTGCAGCCCTAGCGGGAGCCGTGAAGACCCAGTACTTC.